This T cell receptor (beta chain) derives from a study of Tregs in tolerant kidney transplant recipients. TCRdb keeps only in-frame clones here, not all; method: immunoSEQ multiplex PCR. The sample has under 300,000 clones, approximately 83% seen once. Unmatched junction bases numbered 10, after V lost 3 bases and J lost 2 bases. The CDR3 has 17 residues. The germline gives CDR1 SGHVS, CDR2 FNYEAQ. The chain carries TRBV7-6 and TRBJ1-5; 7 bases align to TRBD1. This clonotype was sampled from a human donor in good health. Sequencing used CD4+ T cells from blood. For the CDR3, the DNA is TGTGCCAGCAGCTTGGACAGGCGCCACCCAGGCAATCAGCCCCAGCATTTT. It is translated as CASSLDRRHPGNQPQHF.